Listed here are 32 T cell receptor beta chains from one sample, sequenced in a study of neoadjuvant anti-PD-1 for oral cavity cancer (dated by TCRdb to the early 2020s). The sample's time point label, decoded: after neoadjuvant nivolumab, at surgical resection. Preparation of the library involved the immunoSEQ multiplex PCR assay. TCRdb stores this immuneACCESS table with in-frame sequences only. Part of the clones is absent; in the studies checked, under half of the shortfall reflects unresolved V genes, and no reason is known for the rest. Here the sample has about 14,000 clones; about four fifths occur a single time. The ten most abundant clones make up around 3% of the sample. The input for sequencing was PBMCs, taken after nivolumab (anti-PD-1) treatment. The origin of the receptors is a person aged 35-79 years with oral cavity squamous cell carcinoma.

The chain uses TRBV30 and TRBJ2-7; 11 nucleotides align to TRBD1. CDR3 length: 15 amino acids. Germline V gene lookup returns CDR1 GTSNPN and CDR2 SVGIG (reference sequence). V shed 0 bases and J 2 bases; nucleotides not matched to a gene: 3. In DNA, the CDR3 is TGTGCCTGGAGTGTCGGACAGGGGGCGACCTACGAGCAGTACTTC. Amino acid sequence: CAWSVGQGATYEQYF.

V gene TRBV28 combines with J gene TRBJ2-7; D possibly corresponds to TRBD2 (5 bases). The length of the CDR3 is 13 residues. Germline CDR1 is MDHEN and CDR2 is SYDVKM. V dropped 5 bases and J dropped 5 bases, with 13 bases sitting between them. The CDR3 sequence: CASSPLSGNEQYF. The CDR3 bases are TGTGCCAGCAGTCCCCTCTCGGGGAACGAGCAGTACTTC.

The V and J genes are TRBV5-1 and TRBJ1-1; D is undetermined. Germline V gives CDR1 SGHRS, CDR2 YFSETQ. Between the trimmed V and J ends, which lost 1 base and 1 base, there was a span of 5 bases. This CDR3 spans 13 amino acids. The CDR3 region is CASSLFQNTEAFF. DNA for the CDR3: TGCGCCAGCAGCTTGTTCCAGAACACTGAAGCTTTCTTT.

The rearrangement joins TRBV2 to TRBJ2-6; no clear D gene. V shed 5 bases and J shed 1 base, with 3 bases lying between them. The CDR3 consists of 13 residues. Per the germline V gene, CDR1 is SNHLY and CDR2 is FYNNEI. Written as DNA, the CDR3 is TGTGCCAGCAGTCCATCTGGGGCCAACGTCCTGACTTTC. Encoded protein: CASSPSGANVLTF.

Only a few counts were recorded for this clone. The J gene is TRBJ1-5, the V gene TRBV28; 7 bases are shared with TRBD1. The J segment lost 5 bases and the V segment lost 5 bases, leaving 15 bases of the junction unmatched. CDR1 is MDHEN and CDR2 is SYDVKM in the germline V gene. The CDR3 is 17 residues long. The CDR3 spells CASSPAGTARDDQPQHF. Here the CDR3 DNA reads TGTGCCAGCAGTCCAGCCGGGACAGCCAGGGACGATCAGCCCCAGCATTTT.

This clone was seen only a few times. The genes are TRBV5-1 and TRBJ2-1, with TRBD2 identical over 11 bases. The CDR3 is made up of 17 amino acids. Per the germline V gene, CDR1 is SGHRS and CDR2 is YFSETQ. V gave up 4 bases and J gave up 4 bases; unmatched junction bases: 10. This CDR3 is CASSTDSGTSGYNEQFF. Here the CDR3 DNA reads TGCGCCAGCAGCACAGATTCCGGGACTAGCGGATACAATGAGCAGTTCTTC.

This rearrangement joins TRBV28 to TRBJ2-7, with 9 bases aligning to TRBD1. The V and J ends lost 7 bases and 5 bases, in that order; junction bases with no gene match: 9. Germline V gene data show CDR1 as MDHEN and CDR2 as SYDVKM. The CDR3 extends over 14 amino acids. DNA for the CDR3: TGTGCCAGCACCCCCGGGGACAGGGCCCACGAGCAGTACTTC. It is translated as CASTPGDRAHEQYF. The full variable domain, its missing parts supplied by reference TRBV28 and TRBJ2-7, is DVKVTQSSRYLVKRTGEKVFLECVQDMDHENMFWYRQDPGLGLRLIYFSYDVKMKEKGDIPEGYSVSREKKERFSLILESASTNQTSMYLCASTPGDRAHEQYFGPGTRLTVT.

The V gene is TRBV2, the J gene TRBJ2-3; 9 bases match TRBD2. V was pared by 5 bases and J by 2 bases, with 5 bases of the junction left unmatched. Germline V gene sequence: CDR1 SNHLY, CDR2 FYNNEI. There are 15 residues in the CDR3. DNA of the CDR3: TGTGCCAGCAGTTTTAGCGGGAGCCCCACAGATACGCAGTATTTT. Its protein is CASSFSGSPTDTQYF.

The chain links TRBV30 to TRBJ2-1; possibly TRBD1 for D (5 bases). CDR1 is GTSNPN, CDR2 SVGIG, per germline (reference sequence). V dropped 1 base and J dropped 8 bases, with 9 bases sitting between them. The CDR3 has 12 amino acids. CDR3 amino acids: CAWSALGDEQFF. CDR3 nucleotides: TGTGCCTGGAGTGCCCTAGGGGATGAGCAGTTCTTC.

The V and J genes are TRBV6-6 and TRBJ1-5; perhaps TRBD1 as D (5 bases). The CDR3 extends over 15 amino acids. The germline V and J ends were trimmed by 2 bases and 2 bases, with 10 bases remaining between them. Germline CDR1 is MNHNY and CDR2 is SVGAGI (reference sequence). CDR3 protein: CASSYGGVGNQPQHF. In nucleotides, the CDR3 is TGTGCCAGCAGTTACGGGGGGGTGGGCAATCAGCCCCAGCATTTT.

The chain has TRBV5-6 and TRBJ1-1; TRBD1 is a possible D gene (6 bases). Trimming took 2 bases from V and 8 from J, leaving 10 bases between them. The CDR3 is 12 amino acids. The germline V gene encodes CDR1 SGHDT and CDR2 YYEEEE. The CDR3 coding sequence is TGTGCCAGCAGCTTACAGGGTACCGAAGCTTTCTTT. Protein product: CASSLQGTEAFF. Full variable domain (rest looked up from reference TRBV5-6 and TRBJ1-1): DAGVTQSPTHLIKTRGQQVTLRCSPKSGHDTVSWYQQALGQGPQFIFQYYEEEERQRGNFPDRFSGHQFPNYSSELNVNALLLGDSALYLCASSLQGTEAFFGQGTRLTVV.

The chain couples TRBV6-6 to TRBJ1-2; the D is unclear. Trimming took 6 bases from V and 6 from J, leaving 14 bases between them. Germline loops: CDR1 MNHNY, CDR2 SVGAGI (reference sequence). This CDR3 is 13 amino acids long. The CDR3 DNA is TGTGCCAGCAGCTCCCGCGGGAAGGATGGCTACACCTTC. Its translation is CASSSRGKDGYTF.

The chain is built from TRBV9 and TRBJ1-1; D unclear. V lost 4 bases to trimming and J lost 0 bases, with 19 bases between them. This CDR3 is 17 amino acids long. CDR1 is SGDLS and CDR2 is YYNGEE in the germline V gene. CDR3 nucleotide sequence: TGTGCCAGCAGCCCCCATGACGGAAATTCCTTGAACACTGAAGCTTTCTTT. As protein: CASSPHDGNSLNTEAFF. The entire variable domain, with the rest obtained from reference TRBV9 and TRBJ1-1, is as follows: DSGVTQTPKHLITATGQRVTLRCSPRSGDLSVYWYQQSLDQGLQFLIQYYNGEERAKGNILERFSAQQFPDLHSELNLSSLELGDSALYFCASSPHDGNSLNTEAFFGQGTRLTVV.

V and J are TRBV7-8 and TRBJ1-2; 8 bases agree with TRBD1. V shed 5 bases and J 3 bases; nucleotides not matched to a gene: 8. The CDR3 totals 15 residues. CDR1 is SGHVS and CDR2 is FQNEAQ in the germline V gene. This chain's CDR3 is CASSRWIQGDYGYTF. The CDR3 DNA follows: TGTGCCAGCAGCCGATGGATACAGGGGGACTATGGCTACACCTTC.

V usage is TRBV9 and J usage is TRBJ2-3; D tentatively fits TRBD1 or TRBD2 (5 bases each). Per the germline V gene, CDR1 is SGDLS and CDR2 is YYNGEE. The CDR3 is made up of 19 amino acids. V was clipped by 4 bases and J by 2 bases, with 26 bases between them. The CDR3 is CASSPLGRLGIISTDTQYF. The CDR3 DNA reads TGTGCCAGCAGCCCCCTGGGACGGTTGGGGATTATTTCCACAGATACGCAGTATTTT.

This chain links TRBV10-3 with TRBJ2-1, with a possible D match to TRBD2 (6 bases). Trimming took 4 bases from V and 6 from J, leaving 7 bases between them. CDR3 length: 12 amino acids. Germline CDR1 ENHRY, CDR2 SYGVKD. The CDR3 loop is CAISVAANEQFF. The CDR3, as DNA: TGTGCCATCAGTGTAGCGGCCAATGAGCAGTTCTTC.

This sequence joins TRBV4-1 and TRBJ2-5, with 10 bases identical to TRBD2. CDR1 is MGHRA and CDR2 is YSYEKL in the germline V gene. The CDR3 covers 18 residues. After removal of 0 bases from V and 7 bases from J, the junction contained 14 bases not matched to a gene. The CDR3 DNA reads TGCGCCAGCAGCCAAGATCTGCTAGCGGGGGACCCGATGGGGACCCAGTACTTC. Its protein product is CASSQDLLAGDPMGTQYF.

The chain joins TRBV14 to TRBJ1-1; TRBD1 might be the D (5 bases). The CDR3 has 20 amino acids. V lost 4 bases to trimming and J lost 1 base, with 28 bases between them. From germline, CDR1 is SGHDN and CDR2 FVKESK. The CDR3 region has the DNA TGTGCCAGCAGCCCAATCTCGGCTATAGGGAAACGAACAGGGAACACTGAAGCTTTCTTT. Amino acids: CASSPISAIGKRTGNTEAFF. The variable domain in full, with the rest retrieved from reference TRBV14 and TRBJ1-1, is EAGVTQFPSHSVIEKGQTVTLRCDPISGHDNLYWYRRVMGKEIKFLLHFVKESKQDESGMPNNRFLAERTGGTYSTLKVQPAELEDSGVYFCASSPISAIGKRTGNTEAFFGQGTRLTVV.

The chain uses TRBV29-1 and TRBJ2-7, with TRBD1 identical over 11 bases. Looked up from germline, CDR1 is SQVTM and CDR2 is ANQGSEA. The CDR3 has 12 residues. V lost 6 bases and J lost 4; bases outside the gene matches: 2. The CDR3 nucleotides read TGCAGCGTCGGGACAGGGGGATACGAGCAGTACTTC. This gives the protein CSVGTGGYEQYF.

The chain has TRBV6-1 and TRBJ2-5; D could derive from TRBD1 or TRBD2 (5 bases each). Germline assignment: CDR1 MNHNS and CDR2 SASEGT. V shed 2 bases and J shed 1 base, with 11 bases lying between them. CDR3 size: 15 residues. The CDR3 loop is CASSESPGPQETQYF. CDR3 nucleotides: TGTGCCAGCAGTGAATCGCCGGGGCCCCAAGAGACCCAGTACTTC.

This chain uses TRBV9 with TRBJ2-2, with TRBD2 matching 10 bases. This CDR3 is 19 amino acids long. The trim removed 2 bases at V and 0 bases at J, leaving 10 bases unmatched. Germline CDR1 reads SGDLS; CDR2 reads YYNGEE. The CDR3 loop reads CASSVEGSLAGANTGELFF. As DNA, the CDR3 is TGTGCCAGCAGCGTGGAGGGATCCCTAGCGGGGGCGAACACCGGGGAGCTGTTTTTT.

The J gene is TRBJ2-1, the V gene TRBV4-2, with D perhaps assigned TRBD1 or TRBD2 (6 bases each). V dropped 4 bases and J dropped 0 bases, with 16 bases sitting between them. This CDR3 is built from 17 residues. Germline V gene data show CDR1 as LGHNA and CDR2 as YNFKEQ. CDR3 in DNA: TGTGCCAGCAGCCCAAGGACCGGGGGCAGCTCCTACAATGAGCAGTTCTTC. Translation gives CASSPRTGGSSYNEQFF.

The V gene is TRBV20-1, the J gene TRBJ2-5, with TRBD1 matching 7 bases. Looked up from germline, CDR1 is DFQATT and CDR2 is SNEGSKA (reference sequence). This CDR3 spans 11 amino acids. V lost 5 bases to trimming and J lost 4 bases; unmatched junction nucleotides: 1. CDR3 amino acids: CSAWDRETQYF. CDR3 DNA sequence: TGCAGTGCTTGGGACAGAGAGACCCAGTACTTC.

This clone was counted a few times. The chain joins TRBV2 to TRBJ2-3; 8 nucleotides match TRBD2. With V trimmed by 3 bases and J by 5 bases, 7 bases remained unmatched. The CDR3 extends over 15 amino acids. Per germline, CDR1 SNHLY and CDR2 FYNNEI. CDR3 loop: CASSDYSGSGDTQYF. The CDR3 bases are TGTGCCAGCAGTGATTACAGCGGGAGTGGAGATACGCAGTATTTT.

V gene TRBV4-1 combines with J gene TRBJ2-7, with 7 nucleotides matching TRBD1. The germline gives CDR1 MGHRA, CDR2 YSYEKL. V dropped 4 bases and J dropped 3; count of bases not matched to a gene: 6. The CDR3 has 14 amino acids. CDR3 loop: CASSPQTGNYEQYF. The CDR3, as DNA: TGCGCCAGCAGCCCCCAGACAGGGAACTACGAGCAGTACTTC.

The chain has TRBV5-5 and TRBJ2-5; no definite D call. Germline lookup yields CDR1 SGHKS and CDR2 YYEKEE (reference sequence). The CDR3 totals 15 residues. V was shortened by 1 base and J by 5 bases, with 15 bases between the two germline ends. The CDR3 DNA reads as TGTGCCAGCAGCTTGCAAGCCCTACCTATGGAGACCCAGTACTTC. Translating it yields CASSLQALPMETQYF.

The sample holds a few counts of this clone. The V call is TRBV11-3, the J call TRBJ1-1; D is possibly TRBD1 (5 bases). CDR1 and CDR2 (germline): SGHNT, YENEEA. This CDR3 is 16 amino acids long. V was cut by 5 bases and J by 4 bases, with 20 bases left in between. The CDR3: CASSAGAGPGGTEAFF. The DNA for the CDR3 is TGTGCCAGCAGCGCGGGAGCAGGGCCTGGGGGCACTGAAGCTTTCTTT.

In its sample, this clone was seen a few times. The chain employs TRBV11-2 and TRBJ2-5, with TRBD1 as a possible D gene (6 bases). The V gene lost 3 bases and the J gene lost 4 bases, with 12 bases spanning the gap. Germline V gene lookup returns CDR1 SGHAT and CDR2 FQNNGV. The CDR3 sequence is 14 residues long. This CDR3 reads CASSFGTTGETQYF. As DNA, the CDR3 is TGTGCCAGCAGCTTTGGGACGACAGGAGAGACCCAGTACTTC.

The V and J genes are TRBV6-4 and TRBJ1-1; possibly TRBD1 for D (5 bases). Germline values: CDR1 MRHNA, CDR2 SNTAGT. Trimming left V 4 bases short and J 5 bases short, with 17 bases between. The CDR3 is 15 amino acids. CDR3 DNA sequence: TGTGCCAGCAGTGTTTCAGGGACCCCGGGAACTGAAGCTTTCTTT. It encodes CASSVSGTPGTEAFF.

The chain uses TRBV4-1 and TRBJ1-3; the match to TRBD1 covers 9 bases. V gave up 1 base and J gave up 6 bases; unmatched junction bases: 4. CDR1 and CDR2 (germline): MGHRA, YSYEKL. The CDR3 is made up of 15 amino acids. The CDR3 DNA sequence: TGCGCCAGCAGCCAAGGGGGACAGGGTGTAAACACCATATATTTT. Translated, it gives CASSQGGQGVNTIYF.

The chain is built from TRBV6-1 and TRBJ2-2; no reliable D call. Trimming took 6 bases from V and 2 from J, leaving 7 bases between them. The CDR3 covers 13 residues. CDR1 and CDR2 from the germline V gene are MNHNS and SASEGT. CDR3 nucleotide sequence: TGTGCCAGCAGGATACGAAACACCGGGGAGCTGTTTTTT. Residues: CASRIRNTGELFF.

The chain has TRBV6-6 and TRBJ2-2; 10 nucleotides align to TRBD2. Per the germline V gene, CDR1 is MNHNY and CDR2 is SVGAGI (reference sequence). V lost 8 bases and J lost 4; bases outside the gene matches: 7. This CDR3 region has 15 residues. The CDR3 coding sequence is TGTGCCAGCTTCCGGACTAGCGGAGTCACCGGGGAGCTGTTTTTT. This translates into CASFRTSGVTGELFF.